These 30 T cell receptor beta chains originate from one sample sequenced in a study of blood T cell repertoires in COVID-19. Clones were sequenced by immunoSEQ multiplex PCR, and TCRdb holds only the in-frame ones, with some missing. Of approximately 440,000 clones listed, approximately 90% are singletons. The specimen was PBMCs or T cells enriched from blood (not recorded which). The receptors were gathered from a woman in her late teens or twenties who had recovered from COVID-19.

The CDR3, as DNA: TGTGCCAGCAGCCGACTAGCAGAACATTCGACCCAGTACTTC. Translation: CASSRLAEHSTQYF. The chain links TRBV3-1 (or the pseudogene TRBV3-2) to TRBJ2-5; 7 nucleotides agree with TRBD2. This CDR3 is built from 14 residues. Germline CDR1 and CDR2: LGHDT and YNNKEL (reference sequence). The V segment lost 4 bases and the J segment 7 bases; nucleotides outside the gene matches: 9.

This clone was recorded once. This chain connects TRBV10-3 to TRBJ2-5, with 10 bases that match TRBD2. The CDR3 extends over 16 amino acids. Trimming removed 3 bases from V and 5 bases from J; junction bases left unmatched: 9. Germline CDR1 ENHRY, CDR2 SYGVKD. The DNA of the CDR3 is TGTGCCATCAGTGACGGAAGCGGGGGGGCCGGTGAGACCCAGTACTTC. Protein: CAISDGSGGAGETQYF.

The chain has TRBV20-1 and TRBJ1-2; 7 positions match TRBD1. Germline CDR1 and CDR2: DFQATT and SNEGSKA (reference sequence). With 3 bases clipped from V and 6 bases from J, the junction kept 10 bases outside the gene matches. The CDR3 runs 14 residues. Here the CDR3 reads CSASIRRGPDGYTF. CDR3 nucleotide sequence: TGCAGTGCTAGTATTCGGAGGGGGCCTGATGGCTACACCTTC.

This sequence joins TRBV5-1 and TRBJ2-1; D may be TRBD1 (6 bases). Germline assignment: CDR1 SGHRS and CDR2 YFSETQ. V was clipped by 1 base and J by 6 bases, with 17 bases between them. This CDR3 has 16 amino acids. The CDR3 DNA follows: TGCGCCAGCAGCTTGTTAGGGTCTGCAGGGGTCAATGAGCAGTTCTTC. It codes for CASSLLGSAGVNEQFF.

The CDR3 coding sequence is TGCAGCGTTGAAGGGGGGGGGAGTGAAAAACTGTTTTTT. This codes for CSVEGGGSEKLFF. The chain carries TRBV29-1 and TRBJ1-4; D might be TRBD1 (5 bases). Trimming took 1 base from V and 7 from J, leaving 10 bases between them. CDR3 size: 13 residues. Germline lookup yields CDR1 SQVTM and CDR2 ANQGSEA.

The chain links TRBV5-6 to TRBJ1-2, with a tentative D call TRBD1 (6 bases). From germline, CDR1 is SGHDT and CDR2 YYEEEE. This CDR3 region has 14 residues. V was pared by 0 bases and J by 6 bases, with 12 bases between. The CDR3 is CASSLAQGIDGYTF. As DNA, the CDR3 is TGTGCCAGCAGCTTGGCCCAGGGGATAGATGGCTACACCTTC.

The rearrangement uses TRBV7-9 and TRBJ1-2; TRBD1 matches 9 bases. Germline CDR1 SEHNR, CDR2 FQNEAQ (reference sequence). After removal of 4 bases from V and 10 bases from J, the junction contained 10 bases not matched to a gene. This CDR3 region has 14 residues. DNA of the CDR3: TGTGCCAGCAGCTGGGACAGGGTCGAGAATTACTACACCTTC. The encoded protein is CASSWDRVENYYTF.

The chain uses TRBV11-2 and TRBJ2-3, with TRBD2 as a possible D gene (6 bases). Deletions cut 5 bases from V and 1 base from J, with 13 bases between. CDR3 length: 15 residues. Germline CDR1 is SGHAT and CDR2 is FQNNGV. CDR3 sequence (DNA): TGTGCCAGCAGCCTCCCAGGGAGGCGCACAGATACGCAGTATTTT. It yields the protein CASSLPGRRTDTQYF. The variable domain in full, with the rest retrieved from reference TRBV11-2 and TRBJ2-3, is EAGVAQSPRYKIIEKRQSVAFWCNPISGHATLYWYQQILGQGPKLLIQFQNNGVVDDSQLPKDRFSAERLKGVDSTLKIQPAKLEDSAVYLCASSLPGRRTDTQYFGPGTRLTVL.

V and J are TRBV19 and TRBJ1-2; TRBD1 matches 7 bases. Germline-derived CDR1 and CDR2 are LNHDA and SQIVND (reference sequence). There are 15 residues in the CDR3. J gave up 6 bases and V 7 bases, and 14 bases lay outside the gene matches. The CDR3 region has the DNA TGTGCCAGTACCGGGGGACAGATTTTAACTAATGGCTACACCTTC. Its protein product is CASTGGQILTNGYTF.

This clone showed up just once. DNA for the CDR3: TGTGCCAGCAGACCCGGACAGTTCCCGGGGAATGGCTACACCTTC. Protein sequence: CASRPGQFPGNGYTF. The chain recombines TRBV3-1 (or the pseudogene TRBV3-2) with TRBJ1-2; a weak D match, TRBD1 (6 bases). Germline lookup yields CDR1 LGHDT and CDR2 YNNKEL (reference sequence). V lost 6 bases, J lost 6 bases, and 20 bases lay in between. The CDR3 runs 15 residues.

V usage is TRBV18 and J usage is TRBJ1-3, with 7 bases matching TRBD1. This CDR3 spans 14 amino acids. The V gene end was trimmed by 3 bases and the J gene end by 3 bases; junction bases not matched to a gene: 2. CDR1 and CDR2 from the germline V gene are KGHSH and LQKENI. The CDR3 reads CASSPTGNGNTIYF. The CDR3 nucleotides read TGTGCCAGCTCACCGACAGGGAATGGAAACACCATATATTTT.

The chain combines TRBV6-2 or TRBV6-3 with TRBJ2-5; no reliable D call. Germline CDR1 is MNHEY and CDR2 is SVGEGT. The CDR3 has 12 residues. Deletions cut 4 bases from V and 3 bases from J, with 6 bases between. The CDR3 region is CASSLLEETQYF. The CDR3 bases are TGTGCCAGCAGTTTGTTAGAAGAGACCCAGTACTTC.

The V call is TRBV4-1, the J call TRBJ2-2; the D gene is possibly TRBD2 (7 bases). CDR3 length: 16 residues. Trimming took 4 bases from V and 0 from J, leaving 12 bases between them. CDR1 MGHRA and CDR2 YSYEKL come from the germline V gene. This CDR3 is CASSLRGAANTGELFF. The CDR3 bases are TGCGCCAGCAGCCTCCGGGGGGCAGCGAACACCGGGGAGCTGTTTTTT.

This sequence joins TRBV10-2 and TRBJ1-6; 9 bases fit TRBD1. Germline values: CDR1 WSHSY, CDR2 SAAADI. The CDR3 runs to 14 residues. V was pared by 7 bases and J by 7 bases, with 5 bases of the junction left unmatched. CDR3 protein: CASTRTGENSPLHF. As DNA, the CDR3 is TGCGCCAGCACCAGGACAGGGGAAAATTCACCCCTCCACTTT.

V usage is TRBV6-5 and J usage is TRBJ1-1, with 9 bases matching TRBD1. V lost 9 bases to trimming and J lost 8 bases; unmatched junction nucleotides: 7. Germline V gives CDR1 MNHEY, CDR2 SVGAGI. The CDR3 loop spans 12 amino acids. The CDR3 DNA is TGTGCCAGGGAACAGGGGGCTAGAGAAGCTTTCTTT. Translation gives CAREQGAREAFF.

The chain combines TRBV5-4 with TRBJ2-3; 14 nucleotides line up with TRBD2. V dropped 3 bases and J dropped 0; count of bases not matched to a gene: 12. The CDR3 extends over 20 amino acids. Germline-derived CDR1 and CDR2 are SGHNT and YYREEE (reference sequence). Here the CDR3 DNA reads TGTGCCAGCAGCTGCCGGACTAGCGGGGGGCAATACCTTAGCACAGATACGCAGTATTTT. Amino acids: CASSCRTSGGQYLSTDTQYF.

The chain employs TRBV19 and TRBJ1-1; the match to TRBD1 covers 7 bases. Germline lookup yields CDR1 LNHDA and CDR2 SQIVND (reference sequence). V lost 5 bases to trimming and J lost 8 bases; unmatched junction nucleotides: 5. CDR3 size: 12 residues. CDR3 loop: CASSRTGVEAFF. The CDR3 DNA sequence: TGTGCCAGTAGTCGGACAGGTGTGGAAGCTTTCTTT.

The rearrangement joins TRBV30 to TRBJ1-3; D is undetermined. CDR3 length: 13 residues. Germline assignment: CDR1 GTSNPN and CDR2 SVGIG (reference sequence). Trimming took off 0 bases at V and 4 bases at J, with 7 bases between the two ends. The CDR3 DNA sequence: TGTGCCTGGAGTGTAGGAGCCGGAAACACCATATATTTT. Protein: CAWSVGAGNTIYF.

The rearrangement joins TRBV10-1 to TRBJ2-1, with TRBD2 matching 8 bases. The V gene's germline CDR1 is WNHNN and CDR2 SYGVQD (reference sequence). The CDR3 has 16 amino acids. Trimming removed 6 bases from V and 2 bases from J; junction bases left unmatched: 9. CDR3 sequence reads: CASSATSAVAYNEQFF. The CDR3 region has the DNA TGCGCCAGCAGCGCGACTAGCGCCGTAGCCTACAATGAGCAGTTCTTC.

The V call is TRBV7-9, the J call TRBJ2-5; perhaps TRBD1 as D (6 bases). V was trimmed by 2 bases and J by 4 bases, leaving 14 bases between them. CDR3 length: 15 amino acids. Germline assignment: CDR1 SEHNR and CDR2 FQNEAQ (reference sequence). The CDR3 nucleotides are TGTGCCAGCAGCTTATCGAATCTAGGGGGAGAGACCCAGTACTTC. Its protein is CASSLSNLGGETQYF.

V and J are TRBV7-3 and TRBJ1-2, with 7 positions matching TRBD1. The ends lost 5 bases at V and 3 bases at J; junction bases unmatched: 9. There are 15 residues in the CDR3. Germline CDR1 is SGHTA and CDR2 is FQGTGA. Here the CDR3 DNA reads TGTGCCAGCAGCCCGACAGGGTCGGGCGACTATGGCTACACCTTC. Translated, it gives CASSPTGSGDYGYTF.

CDR3: CAWSGQVDEKLFF. The CDR3, as DNA: TGTGCCTGGAGTGGACAGGTGGATGAAAAACTGTTTTTT. The chain has TRBV30 and TRBJ1-4; tentative D call: TRBD1 (6 bases). V was shortened by 1 base and J by 6 bases, with 9 bases between the two germline ends. Looked up from germline, CDR1 is GTSNPN and CDR2 is SVGIG (reference sequence). CDR3 size: 13 residues.

The CDR3 bases are TGTGCCAGCAGTGACCCCCTAAACAATGAGCAGTTCTTC. Its translation: CASSDPLNNEQFF. This chain connects TRBV2 to TRBJ2-1; D gene unclear. The CDR3 has 13 amino acids. V was trimmed by 3 bases and J by 5 bases, leaving 8 bases between them. Per the germline V gene, CDR1 is SNHLY and CDR2 is FYNNEI.

The genes are TRBV24-1 and TRBJ2-3; TRBD1 matches at 8 bases. Per germline, CDR1 KGHDR and CDR2 SFDVKD. The CDR3 contains 15 residues. V gave up 3 bases and J gave up 3 bases; unmatched junction bases: 4. The CDR3 spells CATSDPTGETDTQYF. The CDR3 DNA reads as TGTGCCACCAGTGATCCGACAGGGGAAACAGATACGCAGTATTTT.

J is TRBJ2-1 and V is TRBV5-1; TRBD2 agrees at 10 bases. The CDR3 covers 15 residues. Germline V CDR1 and CDR2: SGHRS, YFSETQ. With V trimmed by 0 bases and J by 16 bases, 13 bases remained unmatched. In nucleotides, the CDR3 is TGCGCCAGCAGCTTGGGGACTAGCGGTCACGCCGAGGGATTCTTC. It is translated as CASSLGTSGHAEGFF.

Remarks on this clone: The junction departs from the called germline gene at one end, perhaps through a read error. V usage is TRBV6-5 and J usage is TRBJ2-1; TRBD2 agrees at 9 bases. From germline, CDR1 is MNHEY and CDR2 SVGAGI. This CDR3 is 14 amino acids long. CDR3 sequence (DNA): TGTGCCAGCACAAGCATAGCGGGGGCCCAAGAGCGGTTCTTC. It is translated as CASTSIAGAQERFF.

This sequence joins TRBV28 and TRBJ1-1; 7 bases align to TRBD1. The CDR3 extends over 15 amino acids. Losses at the gene ends were 5 bases for V and 4 bases for J; bases not matched to a gene: 10. Germline CDR1 and CDR2: MDHEN and SYDVKM. CDR3 in DNA: TGTGCCAGCAGTCCCCCACAGGGGAGAGGCACTGAAGCTTTCTTT. Its protein is CASSPPQGRGTEAFF.

The chain recombines TRBV6-6 with TRBJ1-1, with a tentative D call TRBD1 (5 bases). Looked up from germline, CDR1 is MNHNY and CDR2 is SVGAGI (reference sequence). The CDR3 consists of 14 residues. Trimming removed 0 bases at V and 3 bases at J, with 8 bases between. CDR3 DNA: TGTGCCAGCAGTTACTCGCGGGGACACACTGAAGCTTTCTTT. Translation gives CASSYSRGHTEAFF.

The genes are TRBV6-1 and TRBJ1-5; D gene ambiguous. The CDR3 runs to 11 residues. Germline CDR1 reads MNHNS; CDR2 reads SASEGT. Deletions cut 2 bases from V and 7 bases from J, with 3 bases between. The CDR3 loop reads CASSERQPQHF. The CDR3 DNA follows: TGTGCCAGCAGTGAACGGCAGCCCCAGCATTTT.

The V and J genes are TRBV9 and TRBJ2-6; D perhaps matches TRBD1 (6 bases). V shed 0 bases and J shed 4 bases, with 8 bases lying between them. CDR3 length: 15 amino acids. Germline V gives CDR1 SGDLS, CDR2 YYNGEE. The CDR3 sequence is CASSVDGGGANVLTF. CDR3 nucleotides: TGTGCCAGCAGCGTAGATGGGGGCGGGGCCAACGTCCTGACTTTC.